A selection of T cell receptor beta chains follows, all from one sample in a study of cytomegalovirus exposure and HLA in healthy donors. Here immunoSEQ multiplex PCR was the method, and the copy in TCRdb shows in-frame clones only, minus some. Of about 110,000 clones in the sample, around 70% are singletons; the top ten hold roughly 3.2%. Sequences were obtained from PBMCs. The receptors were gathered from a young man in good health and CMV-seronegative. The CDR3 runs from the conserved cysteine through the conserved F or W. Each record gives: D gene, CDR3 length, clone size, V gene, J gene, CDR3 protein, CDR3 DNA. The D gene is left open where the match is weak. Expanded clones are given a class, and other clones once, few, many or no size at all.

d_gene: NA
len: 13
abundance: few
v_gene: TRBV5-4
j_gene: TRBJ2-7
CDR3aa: CASSSGLLPEQYF
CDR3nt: TGTGCCAGCAGCTCGGGACTTCTTCCCGAGCAGTACTTC

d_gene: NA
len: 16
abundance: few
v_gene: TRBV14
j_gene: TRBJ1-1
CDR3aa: CASSQDWGQTQTEAFF
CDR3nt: TGTGCCAGCAGCCAAGATTGGGGGCAGACCCAAACTGAAGCTTTCTTT

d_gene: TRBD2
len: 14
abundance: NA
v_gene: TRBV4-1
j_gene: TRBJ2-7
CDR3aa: CASSQGLAVYEQYF
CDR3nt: TGCGCCAGCAGCCAAGGACTAGCAGTTTACGAGCAGTACTTC

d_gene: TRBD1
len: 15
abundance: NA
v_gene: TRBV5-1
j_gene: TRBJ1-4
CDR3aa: CASSWTGDSNEKLFF
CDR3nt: TGCGCCAGCAGCTGGACAGGGGATTCTAATGAAAAACTGTTTTTT

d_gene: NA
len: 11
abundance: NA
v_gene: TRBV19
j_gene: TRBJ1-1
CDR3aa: CASSMEGAAFF
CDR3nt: TGTGCCAGTAGTATGGAAGGAGCCGCTTTCTTT

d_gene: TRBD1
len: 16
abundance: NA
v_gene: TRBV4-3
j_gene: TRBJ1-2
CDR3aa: CASSQLPGQGMGGYTF
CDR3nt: TGCGCCAGCAGCCAATTACCGGGACAGGGGATGGGAGGCTACACCTTC

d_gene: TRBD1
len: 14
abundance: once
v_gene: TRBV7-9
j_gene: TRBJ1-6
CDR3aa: CASRTGGSNSPLHF
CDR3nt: TGTGCCAGCAGAACAGGGGGTAGTAATTCACCCCTCCACTTT

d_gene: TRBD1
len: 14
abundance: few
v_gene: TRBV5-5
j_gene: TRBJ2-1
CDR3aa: CASSPGTGGNEQFF
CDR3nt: TGTGCCAGCAGCCCAGGGACAGGTGGCAATGAGCAGTTCTTC

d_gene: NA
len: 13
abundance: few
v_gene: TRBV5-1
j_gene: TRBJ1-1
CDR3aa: CASSYTRNTEAFF
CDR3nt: TGCGCCAGCAGCTATACAAGGAACACTGAAGCTTTCTTT

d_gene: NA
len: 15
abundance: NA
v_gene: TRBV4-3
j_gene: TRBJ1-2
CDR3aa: CASSPNKGGSRGYTF
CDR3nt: TGCGCCAGCAGCCCTAATAAAGGAGGCAGTCGTGGCTACACCTTC

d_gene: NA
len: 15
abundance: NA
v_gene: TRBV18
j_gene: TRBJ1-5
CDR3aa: CASSPGQGGGQPQHF
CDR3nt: TGTGCCAGCTCACCTGGTCAGGGAGGAGGTCAGCCCCAGCATTTT

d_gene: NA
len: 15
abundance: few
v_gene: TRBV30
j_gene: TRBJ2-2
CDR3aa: CAWSVLRGANGELFF
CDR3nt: TGTGCCTGGAGTGTACTCCGGGGGGCCAACGGGGAGCTGTTTTTT